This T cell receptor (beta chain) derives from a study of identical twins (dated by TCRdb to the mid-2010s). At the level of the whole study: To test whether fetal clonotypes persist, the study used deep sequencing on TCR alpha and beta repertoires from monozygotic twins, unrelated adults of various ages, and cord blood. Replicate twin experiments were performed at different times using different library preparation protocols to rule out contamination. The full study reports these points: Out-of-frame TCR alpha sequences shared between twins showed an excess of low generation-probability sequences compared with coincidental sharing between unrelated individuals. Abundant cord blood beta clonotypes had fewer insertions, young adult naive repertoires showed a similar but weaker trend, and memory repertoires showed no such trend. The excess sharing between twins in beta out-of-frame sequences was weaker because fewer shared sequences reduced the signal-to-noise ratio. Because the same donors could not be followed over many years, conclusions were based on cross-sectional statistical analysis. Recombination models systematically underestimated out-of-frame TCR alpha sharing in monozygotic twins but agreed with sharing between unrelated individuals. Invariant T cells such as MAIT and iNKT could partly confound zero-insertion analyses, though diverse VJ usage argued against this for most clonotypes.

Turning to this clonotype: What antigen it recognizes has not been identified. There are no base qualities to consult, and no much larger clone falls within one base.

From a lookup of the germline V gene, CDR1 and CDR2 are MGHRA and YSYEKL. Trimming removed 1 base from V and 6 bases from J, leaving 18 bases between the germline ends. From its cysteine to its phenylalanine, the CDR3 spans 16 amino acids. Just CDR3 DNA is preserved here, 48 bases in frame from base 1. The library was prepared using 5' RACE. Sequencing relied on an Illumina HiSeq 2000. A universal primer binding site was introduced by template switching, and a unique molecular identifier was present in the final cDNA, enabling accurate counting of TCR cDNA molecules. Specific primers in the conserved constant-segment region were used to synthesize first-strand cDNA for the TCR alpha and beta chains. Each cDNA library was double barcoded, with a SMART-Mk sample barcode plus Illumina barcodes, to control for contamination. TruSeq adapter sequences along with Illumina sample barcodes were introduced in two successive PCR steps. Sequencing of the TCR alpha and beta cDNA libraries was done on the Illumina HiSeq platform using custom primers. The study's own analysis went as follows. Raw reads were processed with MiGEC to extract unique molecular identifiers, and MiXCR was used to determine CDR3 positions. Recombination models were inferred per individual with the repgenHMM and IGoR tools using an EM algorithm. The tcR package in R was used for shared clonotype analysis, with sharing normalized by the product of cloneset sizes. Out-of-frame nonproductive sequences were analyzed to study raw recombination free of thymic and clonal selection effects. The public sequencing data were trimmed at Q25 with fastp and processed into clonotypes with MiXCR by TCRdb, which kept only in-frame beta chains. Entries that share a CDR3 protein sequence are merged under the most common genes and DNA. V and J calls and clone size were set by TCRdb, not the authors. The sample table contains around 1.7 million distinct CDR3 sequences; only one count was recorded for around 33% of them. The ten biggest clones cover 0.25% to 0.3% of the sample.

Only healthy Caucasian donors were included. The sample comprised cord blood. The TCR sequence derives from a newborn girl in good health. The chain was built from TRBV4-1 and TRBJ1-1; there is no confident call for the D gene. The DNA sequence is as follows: TGCGCCAGCAGCCAAGTAGTCGTCAGGACGGTCGCTGAAGCTTTCTTT. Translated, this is CASSQVVVRTVAEAFF.